A single sample is the source of the 10 T cell receptor beta chains below, sequenced in a study of blood T cell repertoires in COVID-19. Clones were sequenced by immunoSEQ multiplex PCR, and TCRdb holds only the in-frame ones, with some missing. The sample includes some 150,000 clones, 86% of them seen just once. The sample was PBMCs or T cells enriched from blood (not recorded which). The source is a man aged 50 or older who had recovered from COVID-19.

This chain links TRBV6-5 with TRBJ1-2; D gene unclear. Germline assignment: CDR1 MNHEY and CDR2 SVGAGI. The CDR3 loop spans 14 amino acids. The V gene lost 6 bases and the J gene lost 2 bases, with 13 bases spanning the gap. In nucleotides, the CDR3 is TGTGCCAGCAGATTCCTGACGGAGAACTATGGCTACACCTTC. Translated, it gives CASRFLTENYGYTF.

This chain joins TRBV11-1 and TRBJ2-1; possibly TRBD1 for D (5 bases). Trimming stripped 1 base from V and 7 bases from J, with 5 bases between. From germline, CDR1 is SGHAT and CDR2 FQDESV (reference sequence). The CDR3 is made up of 12 amino acids. CDR3 region: CASSLEGNEQFF. As DNA, the CDR3 is TGTGCCAGCAGCTTAGAGGGGAATGAGCAGTTCTTC.

This chain connects TRBV27 to TRBJ1-1; TRBD1 aligns across 7 bases. The CDR3 length is 14 residues. Per germline, CDR1 MNHEY and CDR2 SMNVEV (reference sequence). Trimming at V came to 5 bases and at J to 7 bases, leaving 10 bases not matched to a gene. CDR3 bases: TGTGCCAGCAGTCAGGGGGTGACTTTTGGTGAAGCTTTCTTT. Its protein product is CASSQGVTFGEAFF.

V usage is TRBV28 and J usage is TRBJ2-1, with D unresolved. Germline loops: CDR1 MDHEN, CDR2 SYDVKM. This CDR3 region has 12 residues. Deletions cut 5 bases from V and 6 bases from J, with 8 bases between. The CDR3 loop is CASSPRRNEQFF. Here the CDR3 DNA reads TGTGCCAGCAGTCCGCGGCGCAATGAGCAGTTCTTC. Drawing the rest from reference TRBV28 and TRBJ2-1, the complete variable domain is DVKVTQSSRYLVKRTGEKVFLECVQDMDHENMFWYRQDPGLGLRLIYFSYDVKMKEKGDIPEGYSVSREKKERFSLILESASTNQTSMYLCASSPRRNEQFFGPGTRLTVL.

The CDR3, as DNA: TGTGCCAGCAGCTTAGAAGGGGTTCTAAACACCGGGGAGCTGTTTTTT. Translation gives CASSLEGVLNTGELFF. This chain joins TRBV7-9 and TRBJ2-2; the D gene is possibly TRBD1 (5 bases). The CDR3 extends over 16 amino acids. CDR1 SEHNR and CDR2 FQNEAQ come from the germline V gene (reference sequence). V lost 1 base and J lost 2, with 11 bases in between. Filled out from reference TRBV7-9 and TRBJ2-2, the complete variable domain reads DTGVSQNPRHKITKRGQNVTFRCDPISEHNRLYWYRQTLGQGPEFLTYFQNEAQLEKSRLLSDRFSAERPKGSFSTLEIQRTEQGDSAMYLCASSLEGVLNTGELFFGEGSRLTVL.

The chain carries TRBV2 and TRBJ1-3; D is unresolved. With 4 bases removed from V and 0 bases from J, the gap between germline ends came to 7 bases. The CDR3 sequence is 14 residues long. Per the germline V gene, CDR1 is SNHLY and CDR2 is FYNNEI. The CDR3, as DNA: TGTGCCAGCAGTGTCATGAGCTCTGGAAACACCATATATTTT. Translation gives CASSVMSSGNTIYF. Full variable domain (remainder filled in from reference TRBV2 and TRBJ1-3): EPEVTQTPSHQVTQMGQEVILRCVPISNHLYFYWYRQILGQKVEFLVSFYNNEISEKSEIFDDQFSVERPDGSNFTLKIRSTKLEDSAMYFCASSVMSSGNTIYFGEGSWLTVV.

This clone was observed a single time. V usage is TRBV11-2 and J usage is TRBJ1-1, with 8 bases identical to TRBD1. The CDR3 loop spans 13 amino acids. Trimming at V came to 6 bases and at J to 6 bases, leaving 6 bases not matched to a gene. Germline assignment: CDR1 SGHAT and CDR2 FQNNGV. CDR3 protein: CASSRDRPSEAFF. Written as DNA, the CDR3 is TGTGCCAGCAGTCGGGACAGGCCTTCTGAAGCTTTCTTT.

This clone was detected a few times. This chain links TRBV28 with TRBJ1-3; D perhaps matches TRBD1 (6 bases). Between the trimmed V and J ends, which lost 4 bases and 4 bases, there was a span of 20 bases. The germline V gene encodes CDR1 MDHEN and CDR2 SYDVKM. CDR3 length: 17 amino acids. In DNA form, the CDR3 reads TGTGCCAGCAGTTCCAAGCCCAGGGGTACGGGGGGAAACACCATATATTTT. Translated: CASSSKPRGTGGNTIYF.

The gene calls are TRBV7-2 and TRBJ2-7; perhaps TRBD1 as D (6 bases). Germline V gives CDR1 SGHTA, CDR2 FQGNSA. The CDR3 runs 13 residues. Trimming removed 0 bases from V and 7 bases from J, with 10 bases in between. The CDR3: CASSLAGAGEQYF. CDR3 nucleotide sequence: TGTGCCAGCAGCTTAGCGGGGGCAGGGGAGCAGTACTTC.

The sample holds one count of this clone. The chain joins TRBV28 to TRBJ2-7; 7 bases are a match to TRBD1. From germline, CDR1 is MDHEN and CDR2 SYDVKM. This CDR3 contains 14 residues. V shed 6 bases and J 3 bases; nucleotides not matched to a gene: 8. CDR3 in amino acids: CASSPLGQVYEQYV. CDR3 sequence (DNA): TGTGCCAGCAGCCCGCTTGGACAGGTCTACGAGCAGTACGTC.